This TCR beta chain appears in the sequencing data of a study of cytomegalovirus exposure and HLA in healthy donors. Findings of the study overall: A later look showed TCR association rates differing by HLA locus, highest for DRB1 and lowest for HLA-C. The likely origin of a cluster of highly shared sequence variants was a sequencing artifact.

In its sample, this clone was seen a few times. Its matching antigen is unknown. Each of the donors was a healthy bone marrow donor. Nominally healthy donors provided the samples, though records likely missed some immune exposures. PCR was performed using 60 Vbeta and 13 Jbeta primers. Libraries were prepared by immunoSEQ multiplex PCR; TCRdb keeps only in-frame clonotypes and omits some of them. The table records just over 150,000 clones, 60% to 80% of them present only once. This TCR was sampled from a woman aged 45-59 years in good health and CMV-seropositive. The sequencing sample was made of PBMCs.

CDR3 loop: CASSSVAGGRVDYEQYF. The CDR3 region has the DNA TGTGCCAGCAGCTCGGTAGCAGGCGGGAGGGTGGACTACGAGCAGTACTTC. The rearrangement uses TRBV5-6 and TRBJ2-5, with 9 bases lining up with TRBD2. The DNA end favors TRBJ2-7, so the J call may be wrong. The CDR3 loop spans 17 amino acids. Germline CDR1 and CDR2: SGHDT and YYEEEE.